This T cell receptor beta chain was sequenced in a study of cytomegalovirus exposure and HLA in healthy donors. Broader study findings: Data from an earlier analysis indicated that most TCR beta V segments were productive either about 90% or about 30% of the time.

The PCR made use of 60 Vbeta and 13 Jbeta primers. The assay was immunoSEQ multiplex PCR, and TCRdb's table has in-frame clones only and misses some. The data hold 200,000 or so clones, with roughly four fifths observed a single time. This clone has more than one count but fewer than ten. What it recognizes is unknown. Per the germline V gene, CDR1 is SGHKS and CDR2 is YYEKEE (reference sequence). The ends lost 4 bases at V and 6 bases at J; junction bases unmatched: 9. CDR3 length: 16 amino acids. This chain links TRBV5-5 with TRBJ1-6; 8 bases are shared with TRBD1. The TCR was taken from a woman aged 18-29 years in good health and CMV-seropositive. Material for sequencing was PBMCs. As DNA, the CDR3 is TGTGCCAGCAGCCAAGATGAGGGGACAGGTAATTCACCCCTCCACTTT. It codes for CASSQDEGTGNSPLHF. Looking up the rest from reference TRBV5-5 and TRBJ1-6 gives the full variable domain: DAGVTQSPTHLIKTRGQQVTLRCSPISGHKSVSWYQQVLGQGPQFIFQYYEKEERGRGNFPDRFSARQFPNYSSELNVNALLLGDSALYLCASSQDEGTGNSPLHFGNGTRLTVT.